This TCR beta chain was sequenced for a study of human T cells and chemical hapten exposure. Across the whole study: In the approximately 24-week study, patients were dosed weekly with diphenylcyclopropenone on the scalp throughout.

As for time point: pre-sensitization, week 0. Treatment noted: therapeutic diphenylcyclopropenone sensitization with weekly scalp DPC. Blood draws came before every patch-test application. Each donor was an alopecia patient between 18 and 70 years of age who qualified for DPC. The library labeled individual cDNA molecules by adding unique molecular identifiers to them. Via MiXCR, TCRdb re-called the RACE reads, giving one row per CDR3 protein. The sample lists more than 300,000 distinct CDR3 sequences, 5.1% occurring once. The germline V gene encodes CDR1 DFQATT and CDR2 SNEGSKA (reference sequence). The CDR3 totals 13 residues. Trimming shortened V by 3 bases and J by 4 bases, and 13 bases separated the two germline ends.

The sequence derives from a woman in her fifties or sixties with alopecia areata. Some clones in this sample may be carry-over from other donors' samples. Here the sequenced sample was whole blood, taken in connection with sensitization to the hapten diphenylcyclopropenone (DPC). The gene calls are TRBV20-1 and TRBJ2-7, with a weak D call TRBD1 (6 bases). CDR3 region: CSARGQAGYEQYF. The CDR3 nucleotides are TGCAGTGCTAGGGGACAAGCCGGGTACGAGCAGTACTTC.